This is a list of T cell receptor beta chains from one sample in a study of blood T cell repertoires in COVID-19. The assay was immunoSEQ multiplex PCR, and TCRdb's table has in-frame clones only and misses some. The sample has 310,000 or so clones, 87% seen once. Sequenced sample: PBMCs or T cells enriched from blood (not recorded which). These receptors came from a woman aged 25 to 39 who had recovered from COVID-19. Both conserved end residues are part of each CDR3. The order of the fields is CDR3 protein, CDR3 DNA, D gene, clone size, V gene, J gene. D genes are given only for firm matches. Size is stated for part of the rows, as once, few or many counts, or as a class when the clone is expanded.

CDR3aa: CASKASGVSAHEQYF
CDR3nt: TGTGCCAGTAAAGCCTCCGGTGTCTCCGCCCACGAGCAGTACTTC
d_gene: NA
abundance: NA
v_gene: TRBV19
j_gene: TRBJ2-7

CDR3aa: CASSVYLQGAERGYTF
CDR3nt: TGTGCCAGCAGCGTGTACCTGCAGGGGGCCGAGAGGGGCTACACCTTC
d_gene: TRBD1
abundance: NA
v_gene: TRBV9
j_gene: TRBJ1-2

CDR3aa: CASSPRRDATEAFF
CDR3nt: TGTGCCAGCTCACCACGACGGGATGCCACTGAAGCTTTCTTT
d_gene: NA
abundance: NA
v_gene: TRBV18
j_gene: TRBJ1-1

CDR3aa: CASSLDRGRTDTQYF
CDR3nt: TGTGCCAGCTCACTAGACAGGGGGAGAACAGATACGCAGTATTTT
d_gene: TRBD1
abundance: once
v_gene: TRBV18
j_gene: TRBJ2-3

CDR3aa: CASTPGGLETQYF
CDR3nt: TGTGCCAGCACTCCAGGGGGCTTGGAGACCCAGTACTTC
d_gene: TRBD1
abundance: NA
v_gene: TRBV12-3/TRBV12-4
j_gene: TRBJ2-5

CDR3aa: CASSIPRQGAYEQYF
CDR3nt: TGTGCCAGTAGTATCCCTAGACAGGGGGCTTACGAGCAGTACTTC
d_gene: TRBD1
abundance: NA
v_gene: TRBV19
j_gene: TRBJ2-7

CDR3aa: CASSLPNRVGQPQHF
CDR3nt: TGTGCCAGTAGTCTACCCAACAGGGTAGGTCAGCCCCAGCATTTT
d_gene: NA
abundance: NA
v_gene: TRBV19
j_gene: TRBJ1-5

CDR3aa: CASSELDTSSYEQYF
CDR3nt: TGTGCCAGCAGTGAACTGGACACGAGCTCCTACGAGCAGTACTTC
d_gene: NA
abundance: NA
v_gene: TRBV6-1
j_gene: TRBJ2-7

CDR3aa: CASSFVFTEAFF
CDR3nt: TGTGCCAGCAGCTTCGTTTTCACTGAAGCTTTCTTT
d_gene: NA
abundance: NA
v_gene: TRBV7-8
j_gene: TRBJ1-1

CDR3aa: CASSVEGTGSYEQYF
CDR3nt: TGTGCCAGCAGCGTAGAGGGGACAGGGTCGTACGAGCAGTACTTC
d_gene: TRBD1
abundance: once
v_gene: TRBV9
j_gene: TRBJ2-7

CDR3aa: CASRGQGLDTQYF
CDR3nt: TGTGCCAGCAGGGGGCAGGGGTTAGATACGCAGTATTTT
d_gene: NA
abundance: NA
v_gene: TRBV12-3/TRBV12-4
j_gene: TRBJ2-3

CDR3aa: CATSRPTPQKLFF
CDR3nt: TGTGCCACCAGCAGACCGACACCTCAAAAACTGTTTTTT
d_gene: NA
abundance: NA
v_gene: TRBV15
j_gene: TRBJ1-4

CDR3aa: CASSFQTGDKYSNQPQHF
CDR3nt: TGTGCCAGCAGCTTCCAGACAGGGGATAAGTATAGCAATCAGCCCCAGCATTTT
d_gene: TRBD1
abundance: NA
v_gene: TRBV7-8
j_gene: TRBJ1-5

CDR3aa: CASSVEGTGDQPQHF
CDR3nt: TGTGCCAGCAGCGTAGAAGGCACAGGAGATCAGCCCCAGCATTTT
d_gene: NA
abundance: NA
v_gene: TRBV9
j_gene: TRBJ1-5

CDR3aa: CASGTGSSYNEQFF
CDR3nt: TGTGCCAGCGGTACAGGGAGCTCCTACAATGAGCAGTTCTTC
d_gene: NA
abundance: few
v_gene: TRBV5-5
j_gene: TRBJ2-1

CDR3aa: CASSQDRAGGETQYF
CDR3nt: TGCGCCAGCAGCCAAGATCGGGCAGGCGGGGAGACCCAGTACTTC
d_gene: NA
abundance: NA
v_gene: TRBV4-3
j_gene: TRBJ2-5

CDR3aa: CASSLTGGFEETQYF
CDR3nt: TGCGCCAGCAGCTTGACAGGGGGCTTTGAAGAGACCCAGTACTTC
d_gene: TRBD1
abundance: NA
v_gene: TRBV5-1
j_gene: TRBJ2-5

CDR3aa: CASRSGGHSYNEQFF
CDR3nt: TGTGCCAGCAGGTCCGGCGGTCACTCCTACAATGAGCAGTTCTTC
d_gene: NA
abundance: NA
v_gene: TRBV6-5
j_gene: TRBJ2-1

CDR3aa: CASSSQGEDGYTF
CDR3nt: TGTGCCAGCAGCTCACAGGGGGAGGATGGCTACACCTTC
d_gene: TRBD1
abundance: NA
v_gene: TRBV7-9
j_gene: TRBJ1-2

CDR3aa: CASSPPSLGNYGYTF
CDR3nt: TGTGCCAGCTCACCACCCTCCCTCGGTAACTATGGCTACACCTTC
d_gene: NA
abundance: NA
v_gene: TRBV18
j_gene: TRBJ1-2

CDR3aa: CASRNTGAANYGYTF
CDR3nt: TGCGCCAGCAGGAACACAGGGGCCGCTAACTATGGCTACACCTTC
d_gene: TRBD1
abundance: NA
v_gene: TRBV5-1
j_gene: TRBJ1-2

CDR3aa: CAAGRGSSGNTIYF
CDR3nt: TGTGCAGCCGGGCGGGGGAGCTCTGGAAACACCATATATTTT
d_gene: NA
abundance: NA
v_gene: TRBV19
j_gene: TRBJ1-3

CDR3aa: CASSLGTADGELFF
CDR3nt: TGCGCCAGCAGCTTGGGAACAGCAGACGGGGAGCTGTTTTTT
d_gene: NA
abundance: once
v_gene: TRBV5-1
j_gene: TRBJ2-2

CDR3aa: CAWSVGRQGGTEAFF
CDR3nt: TGTGCCTGGAGTGTCGGGCGACAGGGTGGGACTGAAGCTTTCTTT
d_gene: TRBD1
abundance: NA
v_gene: TRBV30
j_gene: TRBJ1-1

CDR3aa: CASSLRGLGRETQYF
CDR3nt: TGCGCCAGCAGCTTGCGGGGACTAGGGAGAGAGACCCAGTACTTC
d_gene: TRBD2
abundance: NA
v_gene: TRBV5-1
j_gene: TRBJ2-5

CDR3aa: CASSELGGGQPQHF
CDR3nt: TGTGCCAGCAGTGAGCTGGGCGGGGGTCAGCCCCAGCATTTT
d_gene: NA
abundance: NA
v_gene: TRBV2
j_gene: TRBJ1-5

CDR3aa: CASSLSGQQETQYF
CDR3nt: TGCGCCAGCAGTCTTTCAGGTCAACAAGAGACCCAGTACTTC
d_gene: NA
abundance: NA
v_gene: TRBV5-1
j_gene: TRBJ2-5

CDR3aa: CAWSAGGAGSNQPQHF
CDR3nt: TGTGCCTGGAGTGCCGGGGGGGCAGGTAGTAATCAGCCCCAGCATTTT
d_gene: NA
abundance: NA
v_gene: TRBV30
j_gene: TRBJ1-5

CDR3aa: CASSLGTGASTEAFF
CDR3nt: TGTGCCAGCTCACTCGGGACAGGTGCGAGCACTGAAGCTTTCTTT
d_gene: TRBD1
abundance: NA
v_gene: TRBV18
j_gene: TRBJ1-1